This TCR beta chain was observed in a study of T cells in Graves' hyperthyroidism and ophthalmopathy. Under 3 months was the duration of disease in ophthalmopathy patients, who also had a Clinical Activity Score of at least 3 and a NOSPECS grade of at least 4. This clonotype was recorded many times. RNA transcripts gave rise to amplified TCR beta CDR3 regions. First-round RT-PCR of the TCR CDR3 relied on the HTBI primer set. TCRdb reprocessed the multiplex PCR reads via MiXCR and lists one record per CDR3 protein. The repertoire includes fewer than 750,000 distinct CDR3 sequences, roughly 14% of them detected once, and around 4.1% sits in the top ten. The TCR was taken from a woman aged 40-49 years with Graves' ophthalmopathy. Sequenced material: blood.

The CDR3 sequence: CASSSWVDTTNYGYTF. In DNA, the CDR3 is TGTGCCAGCAGTTCTTGGGTGGACACCACTAACTATGGCTACACCTTC. J is TRBJ1-2 and V is TRBV12-3 or TRBV12-4; D may be TRBD1 (5 bases). The ends were cut back, 4 bases at V and 0 bases at J, with 15 bases in the middle. This CDR3 spans 16 amino acids.